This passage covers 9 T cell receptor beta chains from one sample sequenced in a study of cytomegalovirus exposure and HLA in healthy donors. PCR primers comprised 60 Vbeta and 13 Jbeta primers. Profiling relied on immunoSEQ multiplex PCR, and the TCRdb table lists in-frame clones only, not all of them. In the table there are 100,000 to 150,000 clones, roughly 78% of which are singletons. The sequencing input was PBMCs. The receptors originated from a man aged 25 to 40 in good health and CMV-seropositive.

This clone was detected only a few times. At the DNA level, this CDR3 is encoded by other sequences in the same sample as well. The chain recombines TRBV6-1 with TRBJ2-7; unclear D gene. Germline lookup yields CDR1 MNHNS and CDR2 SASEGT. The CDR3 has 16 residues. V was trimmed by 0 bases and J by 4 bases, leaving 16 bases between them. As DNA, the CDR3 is TGTGCCAGCAGTGAAGCTAGGCTAGAGTCGGCATACGAGCAGTACTTC. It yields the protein CASSEARLESAYEQYF.

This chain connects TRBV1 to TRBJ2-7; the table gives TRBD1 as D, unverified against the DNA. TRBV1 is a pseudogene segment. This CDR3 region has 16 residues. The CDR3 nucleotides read TGCACCAGCAGCCAAGTGTCGGACAGGGGTCCCTACGAGCAGTACTTC. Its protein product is CTSSQVSDRGPYEQYF.

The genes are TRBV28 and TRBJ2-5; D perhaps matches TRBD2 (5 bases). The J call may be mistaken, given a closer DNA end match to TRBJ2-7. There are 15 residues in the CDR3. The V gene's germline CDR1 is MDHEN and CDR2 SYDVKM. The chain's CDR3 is CASSLVPDSTYEQYF. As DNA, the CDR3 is TGTGCCAGCAGTTTAGTCCCGGACTCCACATACGAGCAGTACTTC.

The CDR3 DNA reads TGTGCCAGTCGTGCGAAGGGGAGCACAGATACGCAGTATTTT. Protein product: CASRAKGSTDTQYF. V gene TRBV6-5 combines with J gene TRBJ2-3, with D maybe TRBD1 (5 bases). There are 14 residues in the CDR3. Trimming pared 9 bases from V and 0 bases from J, leaving 13 bases between. CDR1 is MNHEY, CDR2 SVGAGI, per germline.

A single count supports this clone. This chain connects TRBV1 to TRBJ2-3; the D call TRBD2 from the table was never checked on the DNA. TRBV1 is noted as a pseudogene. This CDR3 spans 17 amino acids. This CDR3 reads CTSSQGSRGRAGDTQYF. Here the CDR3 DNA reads TGCACCAGCAGCCAAGGATCGAGGGGGAGGGCTGGAGATACGCAGTATTTT.

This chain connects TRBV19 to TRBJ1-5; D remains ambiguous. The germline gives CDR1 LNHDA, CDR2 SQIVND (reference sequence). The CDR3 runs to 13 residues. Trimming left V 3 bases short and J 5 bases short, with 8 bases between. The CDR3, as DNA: TGTGCCAGTAGTATTGACACCTATCAGCCCCAGCATTTT. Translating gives CASSIDTYQPQHF.

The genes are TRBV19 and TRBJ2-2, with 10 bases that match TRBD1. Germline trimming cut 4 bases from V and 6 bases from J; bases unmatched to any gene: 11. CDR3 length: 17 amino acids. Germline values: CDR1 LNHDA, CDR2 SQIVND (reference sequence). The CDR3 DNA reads TGTGCCAGTAGTACCAGACCCGGGACAGGGGTATCCGGGGAGCTGTTTTTT. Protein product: CASSTRPGTGVSGELFF. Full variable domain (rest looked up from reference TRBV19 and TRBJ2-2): DGGITQSPKYLFRKEGQNVTLSCEQNLNHDAMYWYRQDPGQGLRLIYYSQIVNDFQKGDIAEGYSVSREKKESFPLTVTSAQKNPTAFYLCASSTRPGTGVSGELFFGEGSRLTVL.

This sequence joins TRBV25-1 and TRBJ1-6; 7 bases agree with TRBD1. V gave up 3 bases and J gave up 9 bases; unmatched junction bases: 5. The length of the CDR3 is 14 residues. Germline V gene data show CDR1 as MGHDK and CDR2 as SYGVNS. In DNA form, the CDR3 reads TGTGCCAGCAGTGATACAGGGGTTGCTTCACCCCTCCACTTT. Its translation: CASSDTGVASPLHF.

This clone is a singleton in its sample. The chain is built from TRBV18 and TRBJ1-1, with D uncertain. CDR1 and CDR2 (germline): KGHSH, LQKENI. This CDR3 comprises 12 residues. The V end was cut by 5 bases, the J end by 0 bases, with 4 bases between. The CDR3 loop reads CASSGLNTEAFF. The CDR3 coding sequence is TGTGCCAGCTCAGGGCTGAACACTGAAGCTTTCTTT.